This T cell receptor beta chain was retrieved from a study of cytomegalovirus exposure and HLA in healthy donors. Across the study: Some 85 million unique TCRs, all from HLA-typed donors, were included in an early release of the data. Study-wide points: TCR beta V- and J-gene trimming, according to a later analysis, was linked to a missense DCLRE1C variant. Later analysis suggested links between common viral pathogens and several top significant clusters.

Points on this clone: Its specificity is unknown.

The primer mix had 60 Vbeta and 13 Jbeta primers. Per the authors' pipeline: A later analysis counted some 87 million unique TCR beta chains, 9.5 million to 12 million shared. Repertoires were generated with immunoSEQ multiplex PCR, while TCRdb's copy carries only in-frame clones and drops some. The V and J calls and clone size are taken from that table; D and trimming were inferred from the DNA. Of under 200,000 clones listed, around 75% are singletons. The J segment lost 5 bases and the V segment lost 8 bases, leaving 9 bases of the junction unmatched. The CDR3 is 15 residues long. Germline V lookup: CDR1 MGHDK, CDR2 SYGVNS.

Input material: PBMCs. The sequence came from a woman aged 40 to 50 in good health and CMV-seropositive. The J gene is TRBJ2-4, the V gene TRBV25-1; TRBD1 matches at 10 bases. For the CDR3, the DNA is TGTGCCAGCCAAGAGACAGGGGGCCCCCAAAACATTCAGTACTTC. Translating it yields CASQETGGPQNIQYF. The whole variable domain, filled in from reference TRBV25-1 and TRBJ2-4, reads EADIYQTPRYLVIGTGKKITLECSQTMGHDKMYWYQQDPGMELHLIHYSYGVNSTEKGDLSSESTVSRIRTEHFPLTLESARPSHTSQYLCASQETGGPQNIQYFGAGTRLSVL.